This TCR beta chain was captured by sequencing in a study of technical replicates of blood from a handful of donors (dated by TCRdb to 2017 to 2019). This clone is a singleton in its sample. Its cognate antigen has yet to be identified. Per-nucleotide qualities are absent, and no much larger clonotype sits a single base away. The CDR3 covers 16 residues, taking in both the cysteine and the phenylalanine. Just CDR3 DNA is preserved here, 48 bases in frame from base 1. V sheds 1 base and J sheds 1 base, leaving 11 bases between their ends. From the germline V gene (reference sequence), CDR1 is SEHNR and CDR2 is FQNEAQ. Preparation of the library involved the immunoSEQ multiplex PCR assay. TCRdb re-hosts the immuneACCESS table, in-frame sequences only. Its copies lack some clones; in the studies checked, an unresolved V gene accounts for under half of them, and the cause for the rest is not known. Counted in this sample were around 65,000 clones; approximately 88% of them appeared once. The ten largest make up about 4.6% of the sample.

The chain links TRBV7-9 with TRBJ2-4; the D gene is not confidently resolved. The TCR comes from a human donor in good health. Some clones in this sample may be carry-over from other donors' samples. The source material was PBMCs. CDR3 reads: CASSLGDTWAKNIQYF. The sequenced DNA: TGTGCCAGCAGCTTAGGTGACACTTGGGCCAAAAACATTCAGTACTTC.